The 25 T cell receptor beta chains below were found in one sample sequenced in a study of T-cell reconstitution after alpha-beta-depleted transplantation in children. Library preparation (for TCRbeta) was performed with unique molecular identifiers. Using its own MiXCR run on the PCR reads, TCRdb lists one record per CDR3 protein. This sample carries some 450,000 distinct CDR3 sequences, over 40% of them seen once, and the ten largest clones take 25% to 30%. The material sequenced was PBMCs, taken before TCRalphabeta/CD19-depleted stem cell transplant. These receptors were obtained from a girl between 2 and 10 years old with aplastic anemia, due to receive a stem cell transplant.

At least ten counts were recorded for this clonotype. The rearrangement joins TRBV12-3 or TRBV12-4 to TRBJ2-3; D possibly corresponds to TRBD1 (5 bases). This CDR3 has 11 amino acids. V dropped 3 bases and J dropped 14 bases, with 12 bases sitting between them. As DNA, the CDR3 is TGTGCCAGCAGTTTGGGCGTCCAGGGGTATTTT. Translating it yields CASSLGVQGYF.

The V gene is TRBV27, the J gene TRBJ2-5; the match to TRBD2 covers 8 bases. V gave up 4 bases and J gave up 4 bases; unmatched junction bases: 8. This CDR3 is built from 15 residues. CDR1 is MNHEY and CDR2 is SMNVEV in the germline V gene (reference sequence). The CDR3 sequence is CASSSTSAGRETQYF. Here the CDR3 DNA reads TGTGCCAGCAGTTCGACTAGCGCTGGGCGAGAGACCCAGTACTTC.

This clonotype has ten or more counts. The rearrangement joins TRBV5-5 to TRBJ1-2; D gene uncertain. Germline-derived CDR1 and CDR2 are SGHKS and YYEKEE (reference sequence). This CDR3 has 12 amino acids. V was shortened by 4 bases and J by 3 bases, with 7 bases between the two germline ends. CDR3 DNA sequence: TGTGCCAGCAGCCTAGATTACTATGGCTACACCTTC. Translated, it gives CASSLDYYGYTF.

This clonotype was recorded a few times. The gene calls are TRBV4-1 and TRBJ2-1, with 12 bases aligning to TRBD2. The CDR3 length is 15 residues. J was trimmed by 7 bases and V by 5 bases; bases with no gene match: 6. Germline CDR1 MGHRA, CDR2 YSYEKL. CDR3 residues: CASSGTSGSKNEQFF. DNA for the CDR3: TGCGCCAGCAGCGGGACTAGCGGGTCCAAAAATGAGCAGTTCTTC.

In this sample, this clonotype turned up a few times. The gene calls are TRBV30 and TRBJ2-7; 7 nucleotides match TRBD2. CDR3 length: 13 residues. Germline lookup yields CDR1 GTSNPN and CDR2 SVGIG (reference sequence). The V segment lost 2 bases and the J segment 6 bases; nucleotides outside the gene matches: 7. The CDR3, as DNA: TGTGCCTGGAGTTTAACGAGGGAGGGCGAGCAGTACTTC. Translation: CAWSLTREGEQYF.

The chain couples TRBV5-1 to TRBJ1-1, with D possibly TRBD1 on 6 matching bases. The V and J ends lost 4 bases and 6 bases respectively, with 13 bases between them. Germline loops: CDR1 SGHRS, CDR2 YFSETQ. The CDR3 is 13 amino acids. This chain's CDR3 is CASSIAGDAEAFF. The CDR3 region has the DNA TGCGCCAGCAGCATAGCAGGGGACGCTGAAGCTTTCTTT.

The chain uses TRBV28 and TRBJ2-5, with TRBD1 matching over 7 bases. Germline trimming cut 6 bases from V and 4 bases from J; bases unmatched to any gene: 23. CDR3 length: 19 amino acids. Germline V gives CDR1 MDHEN, CDR2 SYDVKM. CDR3 loop: CASSLPPPGQWVGSETQYF. CDR3 DNA: TGTGCCAGCAGCCTTCCCCCTCCGGGACAGTGGGTCGGATCAGAGACCCAGTACTTC.

The chain joins TRBV20-1 to TRBJ2-5; 8 nucleotides align to TRBD1. V shed 5 bases, J shed 2 bases, and the junction held 1 base outside the gene matches. CDR1 is DFQATT and CDR2 is SNEGSKA in the germline V gene (reference sequence). The CDR3 spans 12 residues. For the CDR3, the DNA is TGCAGTGCTTACAGGGGGCAAGAGACCCAGTACTTC. As protein: CSAYRGQETQYF.

A few counts support this clonotype. The V call is TRBV6-1, the J call TRBJ2-5; D is unclear. Germline V gene sequence: CDR1 MNHNS, CDR2 SASEGT. The CDR3 covers 15 residues. V lost 5 bases, J lost 1 base, and 14 bases lay in between. The CDR3 reads CASSLTNIPQETQYF. The CDR3 region has the DNA TGTGCCAGCAGTCTAACAAATATACCCCAAGAGACCCAGTACTTC.

The chain couples TRBV19 to TRBJ2-7, with 11 bases lining up with TRBD2. The V gene's germline CDR1 is LNHDA and CDR2 SQIVND (reference sequence). The CDR3 has 14 amino acids. V lost 5 bases, J lost 5 bases, and 5 bases stayed unmatched. The CDR3 reads CASSPLAGADEQYF. CDR3 sequence (DNA): TGTGCCAGTAGTCCACTAGCGGGAGCGGACGAGCAGTACTTC.

The V and J genes are TRBV6-1 and TRBJ1-6; D might be TRBD1 (5 bases). Trimming removed 2 bases from V and 8 bases from J, with 10 bases in between. Per the germline V gene, CDR1 is MNHNS and CDR2 is SASEGT. The CDR3 sequence is 14 residues long. The CDR3 DNA reads as TGTGCCAGCAGTGAAAGGGGAACGGATTCACCCCTCCACTTT. Residues: CASSERGTDSPLHF.

Many counts were recorded for this clonotype. The chain combines TRBV6-5 with TRBJ2-7, with TRBD2 identical over 7 bases. The germline CDR1 and CDR2 sequences are MNHEY and SVGAGI. This CDR3 spans 14 amino acids. V gave up 7 bases and J gave up 3 bases; unmatched junction bases: 9. CDR3 region: CASITPGGGYEQYF. The CDR3 nucleotides read TGTGCCAGCATTACTCCTGGGGGGGGCTACGAGCAGTACTTC.

This CDR3 reads CASSVDRFAEAFF. The DNA of the CDR3 is TGCGCCAGCAGCGTTGACAGGTTTGCTGAAGCTTTCTTT. The V and J genes are TRBV5-1 and TRBJ1-1; possible D gene TRBD1, 6 bases. Germline V gives CDR1 SGHRS, CDR2 YFSETQ. V was pared by 4 bases and J by 6 bases, with 13 bases between. This CDR3 comprises 13 residues.

The genes are TRBV2 and TRBJ2-5; maybe TRBD2 (6 bases). Trimming removed 3 bases at V and 4 bases at J, with 9 bases between. Germline V gene sequence: CDR1 SNHLY, CDR2 FYNNEI. This CDR3 is built from 13 residues. The CDR3 spells CASSERRGETQYF. The DNA for the CDR3 is TGTGCCAGCAGTGAGCGGAGGGGAGAGACCCAGTACTTC.

Worth noting for this clonotype: A much more abundant neighbour one base away suggests this may be a read error. The conserved phenylalanine or tryptophan normally closing the CDR3 is absent here, so this likely arose from a read error. The gene calls are TRBV6-5 and TRBJ2-1, with D perhaps TRBD2 (6 bases). V lost 4 bases to trimming and J lost 5 bases, with 15 bases between them. The length of the CDR3 is 15 residues. Germline loops: CDR1 MNHEY, CDR2 SVGAGI. CDR3 bases: TGTGCCAGCAGTTTTGGAAGCGGGCGGGACAATGAGCAGTTCATC. As protein: CASSFGSGRDNEQFI.

The chain has TRBV4-1 and TRBJ2-7; no clear D gene. Trimming stripped 6 bases from V and 2 bases from J, with 14 bases between. Germline V gene sequence: CDR1 MGHRA, CDR2 YSYEKL. The CDR3 length is 14 residues. CDR3 loop: CASSHLEAPYEQYF. The CDR3 DNA reads TGCGCCAGCAGTCACTTAGAGGCTCCCTACGAGCAGTACTTC.

This clonotype was counted at least ten times. The V call is TRBV15, the J call TRBJ2-1; TRBD2 is a possible D gene (5 bases). V lost 5 bases to trimming and J lost 4 bases, with 12 bases between them. This CDR3 is built from 14 residues. Looked up from germline, CDR1 is LNHNV and CDR2 is YYDKDF (reference sequence). CDR3 nucleotides: TGTGCCACCAGCGTGTTAGCGAGTTACAATGAGCAGTTCTTC. This gives the protein CATSVLASYNEQFF.

This clonotype was counted ten times or more. The chain employs TRBV24-1 and TRBJ2-1; TRBD2 agrees at 14 bases. CDR1 is KGHDR, CDR2 SFDVKD, per germline. The CDR3 runs to 18 residues. With V trimmed by 2 bases and J by 8 bases, 10 bases remained unmatched. The CDR3 sequence is CATSDYAGTSGSGDEQFF. Here the CDR3 DNA reads TGTGCCACCAGTGATTATGCCGGGACTAGCGGGAGTGGGGATGAGCAGTTCTTC.

In this sample, this clonotype turned up many times. The V call is TRBV6-1, the J call TRBJ2-6; 10 positions match TRBD1. CDR3 size: 15 residues. V was pared by 6 bases and J by 4 bases, with 3 bases of the junction left unmatched. The germline V gene encodes CDR1 MNHNS and CDR2 SASEGT. The CDR3: CASRGQGSGANVLTF. The DNA for the CDR3 is TGTGCCAGCAGGGGACAGGGGTCCGGGGCCAACGTCCTGACTTTC.

The table lists this clonotype with a few counts. The genes are TRBV11-2 and TRBJ2-7, with TRBD2 identical over 8 bases. V trimming: 3 bases; J trimming: 2 bases; junction bases outside the gene matches: 15. The V gene's germline CDR1 is SGHAT and CDR2 FQNNGV. This CDR3 comprises 18 residues. CDR3 sequence: CASSFPSGGGVVPYEQYF. CDR3 nucleotides: TGTGCCAGCAGCTTTCCATCCGGGGGGGGGGTGGTACCCTACGAGCAGTACTTC.

In its sample, this clonotype is medium-sized (0.01 to 0.1%). The chain recombines TRBV20-1 with TRBJ2-7; maybe TRBD1 (6 bases). The CDR3 spans 13 residues. The germline V and J ends were trimmed by 3 bases and 5 bases, with 14 bases remaining between them. Germline assignment: CDR1 DFQATT and CDR2 SNEGSKA (reference sequence). The CDR3 protein is CSASLTGWDEQYF. CDR3 DNA sequence: TGCAGTGCTAGTTTAACAGGGTGGGACGAGCAGTACTTC.

This chain links TRBV20-1 with TRBJ1-1, with TRBD1 as a possible D gene (6 bases). Germline V lookup: CDR1 DFQATT, CDR2 SNEGSKA (reference sequence). Trimming cost V 2 bases and J 1 base, with 26 bases left between them. The CDR3 has 19 residues. The CDR3 coding sequence is TGCAGTGCTAGATGGATTGGGTTCCTTCCGGGACATCCGAACACTGAAGCTTTCTTT. It translates to CSARWIGFLPGHPNTEAFF.

This clonotype has only a few counts. This chain connects TRBV20-1 to TRBJ1-6, with D uncertain. CDR1 DFQATT and CDR2 SNEGSKA come from the germline V gene (reference sequence). Between the trimmed V and J ends, which lost 6 bases and 7 bases, there was a span of 10 bases. The CDR3 is made up of 12 amino acids. The CDR3 is CSAVQPNSPLHF. The CDR3 DNA follows: TGCAGTGCGGTACAGCCGAATTCACCCCTCCACTTT.

The chain employs TRBV5-1 and TRBJ2-7, with TRBD1 identical over 9 bases. This CDR3 comprises 14 residues. Per the germline V gene, CDR1 is SGHRS and CDR2 is YFSETQ. V shed 5 bases and J 2 bases; nucleotides not matched to a gene: 5. CDR3 amino acids: CASSRDRAPYEQYF. Written as DNA, the CDR3 is TGCGCCAGCAGTCGGGACAGGGCCCCCTACGAGCAGTACTTC.

The rearrangement joins TRBV4-2 to TRBJ1-2; D gene ambiguous. V lost 0 bases and J 3 bases, leaving 8 bases between the germline ends. Germline-derived CDR1 and CDR2 are LGHNA and YNFKEQ. This CDR3 is built from 14 residues. The CDR3 reads CASSQDKFDYGYTF. CDR3 coding DNA: TGTGCCAGCAGCCAAGATAAGTTCGACTATGGCTACACCTTC.